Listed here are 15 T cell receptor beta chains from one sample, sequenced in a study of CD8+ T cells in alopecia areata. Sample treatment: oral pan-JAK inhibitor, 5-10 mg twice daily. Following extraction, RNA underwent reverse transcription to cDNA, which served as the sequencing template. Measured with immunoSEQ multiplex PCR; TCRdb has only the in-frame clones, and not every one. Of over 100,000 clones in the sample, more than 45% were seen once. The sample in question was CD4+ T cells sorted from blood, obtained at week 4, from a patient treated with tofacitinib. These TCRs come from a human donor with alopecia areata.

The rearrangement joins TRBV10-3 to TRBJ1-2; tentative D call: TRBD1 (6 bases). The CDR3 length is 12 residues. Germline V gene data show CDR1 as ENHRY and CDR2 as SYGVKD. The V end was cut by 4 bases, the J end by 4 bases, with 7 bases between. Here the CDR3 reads CAISGGGYGYTF. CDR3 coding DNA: TGTGCCATCAGTGGAGGGGGCTATGGCTACACCTTC.

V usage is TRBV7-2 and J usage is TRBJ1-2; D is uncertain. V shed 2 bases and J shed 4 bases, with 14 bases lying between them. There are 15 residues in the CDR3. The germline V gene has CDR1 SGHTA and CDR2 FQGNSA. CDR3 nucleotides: TGTGCCAGCAGCTTAAGTTGGGAGCTTACCTATGGCTACACCTTC. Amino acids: CASSLSWELTYGYTF.

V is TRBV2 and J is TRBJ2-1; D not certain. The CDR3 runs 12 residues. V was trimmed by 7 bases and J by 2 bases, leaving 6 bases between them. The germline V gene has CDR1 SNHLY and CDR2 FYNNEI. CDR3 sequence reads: CASKPTYNEQFF. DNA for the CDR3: TGTGCCAGCAAACCCACCTACAATGAGCAGTTCTTC.

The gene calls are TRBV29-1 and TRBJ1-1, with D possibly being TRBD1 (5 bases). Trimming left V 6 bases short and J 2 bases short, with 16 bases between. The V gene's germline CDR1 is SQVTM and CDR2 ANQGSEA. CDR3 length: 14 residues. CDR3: CSVQLGTGNTEAFF. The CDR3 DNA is TGCAGCGTGCAACTAGGGACGGGAAACACTGAAGCTTTCTTT.

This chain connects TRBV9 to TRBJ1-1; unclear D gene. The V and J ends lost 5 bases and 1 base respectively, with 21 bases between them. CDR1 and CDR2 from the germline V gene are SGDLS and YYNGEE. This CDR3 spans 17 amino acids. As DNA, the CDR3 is TGTGCCAGCAGGGCTCGGACCCTTCCCTTACCGAACACTGAAGCTTTCTTT. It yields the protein CASRARTLPLPNTEAFF.

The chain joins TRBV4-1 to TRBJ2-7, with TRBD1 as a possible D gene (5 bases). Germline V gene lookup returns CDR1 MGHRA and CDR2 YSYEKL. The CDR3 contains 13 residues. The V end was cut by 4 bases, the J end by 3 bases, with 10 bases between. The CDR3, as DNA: TGCGCCAGCAGCCGAGTAACAGGCTACGAGCAGTACTTC. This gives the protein CASSRVTGYEQYF.

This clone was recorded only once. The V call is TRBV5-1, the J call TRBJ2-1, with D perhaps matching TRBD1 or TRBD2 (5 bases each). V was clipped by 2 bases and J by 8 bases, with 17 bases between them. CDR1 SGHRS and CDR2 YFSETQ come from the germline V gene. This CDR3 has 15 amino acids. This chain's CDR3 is CASSLGAADGDEQFF. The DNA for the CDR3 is TGCGCCAGCAGCTTAGGGGCGGCTGACGGGGATGAGCAGTTCTTC. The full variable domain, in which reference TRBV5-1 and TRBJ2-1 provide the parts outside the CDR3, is KAGVTQTPRYLIKTRGQQVTLSCSPISGHRSVSWYQQTPGQGLQFLFEYFSETQRNKGNFPGRFSGRQFSNSRSEMNVSTLELGDSALYLCASSLGAADGDEQFFGPGTRLTVL.

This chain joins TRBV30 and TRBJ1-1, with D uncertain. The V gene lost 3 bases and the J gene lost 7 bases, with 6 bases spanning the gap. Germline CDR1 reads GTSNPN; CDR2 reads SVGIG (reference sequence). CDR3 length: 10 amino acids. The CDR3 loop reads CAWSQREAFF. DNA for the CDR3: TGTGCCTGGAGCCAGCGTGAAGCTTTCTTT.

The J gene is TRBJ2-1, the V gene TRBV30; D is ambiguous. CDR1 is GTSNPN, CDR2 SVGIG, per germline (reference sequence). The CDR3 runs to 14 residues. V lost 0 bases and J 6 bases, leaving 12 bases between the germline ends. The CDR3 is CAWSVGGVPNEQFF. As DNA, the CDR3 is TGTGCCTGGAGTGTAGGTGGGGTACCCAATGAGCAGTTCTTC.

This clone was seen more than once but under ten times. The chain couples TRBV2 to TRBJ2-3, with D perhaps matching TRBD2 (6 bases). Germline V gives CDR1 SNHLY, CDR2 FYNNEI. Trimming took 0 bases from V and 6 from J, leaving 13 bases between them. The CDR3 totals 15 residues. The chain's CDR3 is CASSEAEASGDTQYF. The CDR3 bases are TGTGCCAGCAGTGAAGCGGAAGCCAGCGGGGATACGCAGTATTTT.

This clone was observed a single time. CDR3 protein: CASGVWGYGYTF. The CDR3 region has the DNA TGTGCCAGCGGGGTGTGGGGCTATGGCTACACCTTC. This chain connects TRBV28 to TRBJ1-2, with D unclear. This CDR3 region has 12 residues. Germline V gives CDR1 MDHEN, CDR2 SYDVKM. V was trimmed by 8 bases and J by 4 bases, leaving 11 bases between them.

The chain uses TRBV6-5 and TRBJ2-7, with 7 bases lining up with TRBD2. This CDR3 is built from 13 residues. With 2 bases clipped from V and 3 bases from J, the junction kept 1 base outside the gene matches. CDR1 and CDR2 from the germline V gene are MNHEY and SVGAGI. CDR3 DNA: TGTGCCAGCAGTTACCAGCGGGGCTACGAGCAGTACTTC. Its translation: CASSYQRGYEQYF.

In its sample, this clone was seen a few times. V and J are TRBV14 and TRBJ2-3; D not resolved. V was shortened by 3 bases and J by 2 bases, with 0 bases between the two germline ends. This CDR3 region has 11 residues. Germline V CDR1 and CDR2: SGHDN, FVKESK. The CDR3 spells CASSHTDTQYF. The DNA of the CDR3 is TGTGCCAGCAGCCACACAGATACGCAGTATTTT.

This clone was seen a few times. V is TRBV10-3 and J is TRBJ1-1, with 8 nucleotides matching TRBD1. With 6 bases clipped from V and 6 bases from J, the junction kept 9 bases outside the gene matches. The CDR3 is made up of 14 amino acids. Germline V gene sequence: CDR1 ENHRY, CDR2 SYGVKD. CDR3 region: CAISPTGVRAEAFF. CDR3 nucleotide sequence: TGTGCCATCAGCCCGACAGGGGTTCGGGCTGAAGCTTTCTTT.

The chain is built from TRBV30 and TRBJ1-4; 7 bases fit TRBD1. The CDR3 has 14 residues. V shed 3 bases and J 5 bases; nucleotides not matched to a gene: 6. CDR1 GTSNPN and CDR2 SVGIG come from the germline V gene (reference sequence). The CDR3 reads CAWSPGQSNEKLFF. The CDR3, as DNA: TGTGCCTGGAGCCCGGGACAGTCAAATGAAAAACTGTTTTTT. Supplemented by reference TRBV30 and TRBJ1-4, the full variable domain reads SQTIHQWPATLVQPVGSPLSLECTVEGTSNPNLYWYRQAAGRGLQLLFYSVGIGQISSEVPQNLSASRPQDRQFILSSKKLLLSDSGFYLCAWSPGQSNEKLFFGSGTQLSVL.